The clone carrying this T cell receptor beta chain was seen repeatedly, ten times or more. Regions amplified from RNA transcripts were the TCR beta CDR3 regions. RT-PCR in the first round (using the HTBI primer set) targeted the TCR CDR3. TCRdb re-called the multiplex PCR reads through MiXCR, storing one row per CDR3 protein. The sample lists 500,000 to 700,000 distinct CDR3 sequences; roughly 17% were seen once. Patients aged 18 to 65 had newly diagnosed hyperthyroidism of under 2 months' duration. Lactation, pregnancy, other autoimmune disease or uncontrolled infection led to exclusion of patients. The entry originates in a study of T cells in Graves' hyperthyroidism and ophthalmopathy. CDR3 length equals 15 residues. The junction had 6 bases not matched to a gene; V was cut back by 5 bases and J by 2 bases.

The chain is built from TRBV12-3 or TRBV12-4 and TRBJ2-3; TRBD1 matches at 8 bases. The sequence derives from a woman aged 18-29 years with Graves' hyperthyroidism. The specimen was blood. The chain's CDR3 is CASSPGGLLTDTQYF. The CDR3, as DNA: TGTGCCAGCAGTCCAGGGGGCTTGCTCACAGATACGCAGTATTTT.